The source of this T cell receptor (beta chain) is a study of T cell changes during pregnancy in multiple sclerosis. The CDR3 is 13 amino acids. Germline V CDR1 and CDR2: SGHTA, FQGNSA. Deletions cut 1 base from V and 7 bases from J, with 8 bases between. Clones were sequenced by immunoSEQ multiplex PCR, and TCRdb holds only the in-frame ones, with some missing. The sample includes about 97,000 clones, around 90% of them seen just once. The TCR comes from a female donor with multiple sclerosis, enrolled in a pregnancy study. The sample here was peripheral blood, taken in the second trimester of pregnancy. V is TRBV7-2 and J is TRBJ2-1; D unclear. This CDR3 is CASSLDYWNEQFF. The CDR3 coding sequence is TGTGCCAGCAGCTTAGACTACTGGAATGAGCAGTTCTTC.